The T cell receptor beta chain described here comes from a study of post-analysis software for immune sequencing data (dated by TCRdb to 2015 to 2017). Concerning the study at large: Relapsing-remitting, secondary progressive and progressive-relapsing multiple sclerosis were recorded as disease courses, and subtype annotation was lacking for some patients. The patient repertoires were compared against approximately eleven previously published healthy control repertoires obtained from donors aged 6 to 25 years. A subset of samples was prepared in parallel using single-end sample barcoding, then pooled and co-amplified after Illumina adapter ligation. What the work shows at the level of the full study, not this receptor alone: The control group was slightly older than the multiple sclerosis patient group. Roughly 5 TRBV segments, including TRBV5-6, TRBV5-1 and TRBV20-1, were significantly more frequent in patients than controls. Direct clustering with F measure revealed strong co-clustering of samples prepared in the same batch, which led to a batch-effect correction. Multiple sclerosis patients had significantly lower normalized Chao1 diversity than controls, a result that suggests substantial peripheral T-cell clonal expansion.

The CDR3 spans 12 residues, from the cysteine through the phenylalanine. The read is trimmed to its CDR3 DNA, 36 bases read in frame from base 1. V ends up 4 bases short and J 10 bases short, with an unmatched junction base count of 5. Sequences SGHDT (CDR1) and YYEEEE (CDR2) are obtained from the germline V gene. Note on this clonotype: It lacks a known antigen. No much larger clone exists at a distance of one base, and base qualities are not known.

To demonstrate the VDJtools post-analysis software, the study profiled TCR beta repertoires from the peripheral blood of 10 to 15 young patients with multiple sclerosis. Multiple sclerosis patients were children and adolescents aged about 6 to 15 years. Library method: PCR. The sequencing machine was an Illumina HiSeq 2500. To reduce PCR and sequencing biases, unique molecular identifiers were incorporated into the TCR beta cDNA libraries. Per 1 to 10 million input T cells, roughly 0.5 million cDNA molecules were obtained, such that each molecule approximated one T cell. The patient libraries were prepared and sequenced with the same protocol used for the earlier healthy control dataset. Within a given batch, samples were prepared together, multiplexed and sequenced on the same HiSeq lane. As for how the authors treated the data: Raw barcoded reads were processed with MIGEC, and single-read molecular identifier groups were discarded before consensus assembly and CDR3 extraction. Clonotype tables were post-analysed with VDJtools, and diversity was normalized by down-sampling all datasets to the smallest sample size. Repertoire overlap clustering matched CDR3 amino acid but not nucleotide sequences to correct batch-related cross-sample contamination. TCRdb took the public reads, trimmed them with fastp at Q25, ran MiXCR for clone calling and kept in-frame beta chains. Identical CDR3 proteins give one entry, which carries the most common genes and DNA. It is TCRdb's table, rather than the study itself, that gives the V and J calls and clone size. This sample lists hundreds of thousands of distinct CDR3 sequences; more than 50% were detected once. The ten largest clones take up approximately 11% of the sample.

The TCR sequence derives from a girl aged 2-10 years with multiple sclerosis. Sequencing input: blood. The rearrangement joined TRBV5-6 to TRBJ2-1; 7 bases in between match TRBD1. The base sequence is TGTGCCAGCAGCCCCGGACAGGACGAGCAGTTCTTC. The encoded protein is CASSPGQDEQFF. The full variable domain, with segments outside the CDR3 supplied by the reference TRBV5-6 and TRBJ2-1 proteins, appears as DAGVTQSPTHLIKTRGQQVTLRCSPKSGHDTVSWYQQALGQGPQFIFQYYEEEERQRGNFPDRFSGHQFPNYSSELNVNALLLGDSALYLCASSPGQDEQFFGPGTRLTVL.